This section outlines one T cell receptor beta chain sequence together with its context. The antigen is unknown. TCRdb passed the 5' RACE reads through MiXCR, listing each CDR3 protein once. The sample includes about 560,000 distinct CDR3 sequences, roughly 18% seen only once; the top ten take around 12%. The record originates from a study of T-cell memory formation after mild COVID-19. Looking at the study overall: TCR clusters were largely donor specific. Study results and caveats: Within pre-infection memory, some responding clones were found, suggesting cross-reactive memory joined. Whereas later expanders leaned CD4+, clones contracting day 15 to 85 showed a balanced CD4/CD8 makeup.

The TCR comes from an adult woman who had mild COVID-19 (a few samples of this study predate the infection). Cell type and time point are not known. Sample: PBMCs or a T cell subset sorted from them (not recorded which).

For the CDR3, the DNA is TGTGCCAGCAGCCACACTAGCGGGAGGGCCGTTGAGACCCAGTACTTC. Its translation is CASSHTSGRAVETQYF. This rearrangement joins TRBV27 to TRBJ2-5; 13 bases match TRBD2. CDR1 is MNHEY, CDR2 SMNVEV, per germline (reference sequence). The V segment lost 6 bases and the J segment 5 bases; nucleotides outside the gene matches: 9. The CDR3 has 16 amino acids.